The clone carrying this TCR beta chain was detected many times. For repertoire sequencing, the TCR beta CDR3 regions were amplified from RNA transcripts. Following a first-round RT-PCR that used HTBI primers, a second-round multiplex PCR was carried out. MiXCR was run by TCRdb on the multiplex PCR reads, yielding one entry per CDR3 protein. Of under 350,000 distinct CDR3 sequences listed, under 20% are singletons. The germline CDR1 and CDR2 sequences are DFQATT and SNEGSKA (reference sequence). With 1 base removed from V and 9 bases from J, the gap between germline ends came to 7 bases. The CDR3 runs 12 residues. Symptoms, serum thyroxine and TRAb, thyroid ultrasound, and orbital computed tomography formed the diagnostic basis. These data are taken from a study of Graves' ophthalmopathy and Graves' hyperthyroidism.

This receptor was identified in an adult man with Graves' ophthalmopathy. Material: peripheral blood. V gene TRBV20-1 combines with J gene TRBJ1-6; D is possibly TRBD1 (5 bases). As DNA, the CDR3 is TGCAGTGCTAGAGGGGGGATTTCACCCCTCCACTTT. Translating it yields CSARGGISPLHF.